These 31 T cell receptor beta chains came from one sample sequenced in a study of cytotoxic CD8 clonotypes in ibrutinib-treated CLL. This table comes from immunoSEQ multiplex PCR, and its TCRdb copy is limited to in-frame clones, with some not included. The sample carries more than 150,000 clones, around 72% recorded once. The material was PBMCs, obtained after 24 months of ibrutinib treatment. Receptors originate from a human donor with chronic lymphocytic leukemia.

The rearrangement joins TRBV29-1 to TRBJ2-2; no clear D gene. In germline, CDR1 is SQVTM, CDR2 ANQGSEA. The CDR3 spans 13 residues. Trimming pared 7 bases from V and 5 bases from J, leaving 14 bases between. CDR3 region: CSGSSLGTGELFF. The DNA of the CDR3 is TGCAGCGGATCCTCTTTGGGAACCGGGGAGCTGTTTTTT.

The rearrangement joins TRBV7-9 to TRBJ2-3; TRBD2 matches at 12 bases. Looked up from germline, CDR1 is SEHNR and CDR2 is FQNEAQ (reference sequence). The CDR3 loop spans 17 amino acids. Unmatched junction bases numbered 8, after V lost 2 bases and J lost 5 bases. The CDR3 region is CASSLRASGRAEDTQYF. CDR3 DNA: TGTGCCAGCAGCTTAAGGGCTAGCGGGAGGGCCGAAGATACGCAGTATTTT.

The chain uses TRBV15 and TRBJ2-5; 11 bases align to TRBD2. The CDR3 spans 18 residues. V shed 0 bases, J shed 4 bases, and the junction held 10 bases outside the gene matches. The germline V gene encodes CDR1 LNHNV and CDR2 YYDKDF (reference sequence). The CDR3 reads CATSRDRASGRLRETQYF. CDR3 DNA sequence: TGTGCCACCAGCAGAGATCGGGCTAGCGGGAGGTTACGAGAGACCCAGTACTTC. The full variable domain, rest sourced from reference TRBV15 and TRBJ2-5, is DAMVIQNPRYQVTQFGKPVTLSCSQTLNHNVMYWYQQKSSQAPKLLFHYYDKDFNNEADTPDNFQSRRPNTSFCFLDIRSPGLGDTAMYLCATSRDRASGRLRETQYFGPGTRLLVL.

This clone occurred a few times. The V gene is TRBV28, the J gene TRBJ1-1, with a possible D match to TRBD1 (5 bases). The CDR3 totals 11 residues. In germline, CDR1 is MDHEN, CDR2 SYDVKM. V lost 2 bases and J lost 11, with 9 bases in between. CDR3 nucleotides: TGTGCCAGCAGTTTAAGGGGATGGGCTTTCTTT. Amino acids: CASSLRGWAFF.

This chain links TRBV7-3 with TRBJ2-3; D is tentatively TRBD1 or TRBD2 (5 bases each). From germline, CDR1 is SGHTA and CDR2 FQGTGA. The CDR3 covers 16 residues. Trimming removed 1 base from V and 1 base from J, with 12 bases in between. As DNA, the CDR3 is TGTGCCAGCAGCTTAAAGGGACGCACTGGCACAGATACGCAGTATTTT. Translation: CASSLKGRTGTDTQYF. The full variable domain, in which reference TRBV7-3 and TRBJ2-3 provide the parts outside the CDR3, is GAGVSQTPSNKVTEKGKYVELRCDPISGHTALYWYRQSLGQGPEFLIYFQGTGAADDSGLPNDRFFAVRPEGSVSTLKIQRTERGDSAVYLCASSLKGRTGTDTQYFGPGTRLTVL.

The chain couples TRBV7-6 to TRBJ1-5; TRBD1 might be the D (5 bases). There are 15 residues in the CDR3. Germline values: CDR1 SGHVS, CDR2 FNYEAQ. V lost 5 bases and J 0 bases, leaving 11 bases between the germline ends. The CDR3 DNA sequence: TGTGCCAGCAGCGCTGGCAGGGATAGCAATCAGCCCCAGCATTTT. It encodes CASSAGRDSNQPQHF.

The chain recombines TRBV19 with TRBJ2-2; TRBD1 matches at 7 bases. Germline trimming cut 5 bases from V and 4 bases from J; bases unmatched to any gene: 25. This CDR3 spans 21 amino acids. Germline values: CDR1 LNHDA, CDR2 SQIVND (reference sequence). CDR3 sequence reads: CASSPQPGQPRGRARTGELFF. The CDR3 DNA reads TGTGCCAGTAGTCCGCAGCCGGGACAGCCCCGGGGCCGAGCGCGCACCGGGGAGCTGTTTTTT.

This clone was picked up a small number of times. V usage is TRBV21-1 and J usage is TRBJ2-5; the table's D call TRBD2 went unverified against the DNA. TRBV21-1 is reported as a pseudogene. The length of the CDR3 is 15 residues. CDR3 sequence reads: CAVPTLAGVYETQYF. DNA of the CDR3: TGTGCCGTTCCAACTCTAGCGGGAGTTTATGAGACCCAGTACTTC.

This chain links TRBV10-3 with TRBJ2-7; D is perhaps TRBD1 or TRBD2 (5 bases each). CDR1 and CDR2 (germline): ENHRY, SYGVKD. The CDR3 runs 12 residues. Trimming removed 3 bases at V and 6 bases at J, with 9 bases between. CDR3 in amino acids: CAISEWGTEQYF. In DNA form, the CDR3 reads TGTGCCATCAGTGAATGGGGGACCGAGCAGTACTTC.

The chain is built from TRBV5-5 and TRBJ2-7; D may be TRBD2 (6 bases). The CDR3 covers 14 residues. Deletions cut 1 base from V and 6 bases from J, with 14 bases between. Germline V CDR1 and CDR2: SGHKS, YYEKEE (reference sequence). The CDR3 loop reads CASSLRRVVSEQYF. The CDR3 bases are TGTGCCAGCAGCTTGCGGAGGGTAGTAAGCGAGCAGTACTTC.

The gene calls are TRBV18 and TRBJ2-7; 11 bases are shared with TRBD1. Germline CDR1 KGHSH, CDR2 LQKENI. V dropped 4 bases and J dropped 2; count of bases not matched to a gene: 7. The CDR3 extends over 16 amino acids. The CDR3, as DNA: TGTGCCAGCTCACAATCTGGGACAGGGGGAACCTACGAGCAGTACTTC. This encodes CASSQSGTGGTYEQYF. The variable domain in full, completed from reference TRBV18 and TRBJ2-7, reads NAGVMQNPRHLVRRRGQEARLRCSPMKGHSHVYWYRQLPEEGLKFMVYLQKENIIDESGMPKERFSAEFPKEGPSILRIQQVVRGDSAAYFCASSQSGTGGTYEQYFGPGTRLTVT.

The chain has TRBV6-6 and TRBJ2-7; the match to TRBD1 covers 9 bases. With V trimmed by 2 bases and J by 0 bases, 2 bases remained unmatched. Germline V CDR1 and CDR2: MNHNY, SVGAGI (reference sequence). This CDR3 has 15 amino acids. In nucleotides, the CDR3 is TGTGCCAGCAGTTACGGGACAGGGCACTCCTACGAGCAGTACTTC. Translation: CASSYGTGHSYEQYF.

V is TRBV5-4 and J is TRBJ2-7; 9 nucleotides line up with TRBD2. CDR1 is SGHNT, CDR2 YYREEE, per germline (reference sequence). The CDR3 extends over 15 amino acids. The V gene end was trimmed by 4 bases and the J gene end by 2 bases; junction bases not matched to a gene: 7. CDR3 in amino acids: CASSGSSGTPYEQYF. The DNA for the CDR3 is TGTGCCAGCAGCGGGTCTAGCGGGACCCCCTACGAGCAGTACTTC.

The rearrangement uses TRBV7-8 and TRBJ2-3; a possible D gene is TRBD2 (6 bases). Trimming pared 3 bases from V and 2 bases from J, leaving 15 bases between. The CDR3 has 16 residues. Germline V lookup: CDR1 SGHVS, CDR2 FQNEAQ. The CDR3 protein is CASSLLVRRDTDTQYF. As DNA, the CDR3 is TGTGCCAGCAGCTTGCTCGTTCGGCGGGACACAGATACGCAGTATTTT.

V is TRBV10-3 and J is TRBJ1-3, with D uncertain. The V gene's germline CDR1 is ENHRY and CDR2 SYGVKD. The ends were cut back, 7 bases at V and 0 bases at J, with 4 bases in the middle. CDR3 length: 12 residues. The CDR3 region is CAIKGSGNTIYF. The CDR3 nucleotides read TGTGCCATCAAAGGCTCTGGAAACACCATATATTTT.

V gene TRBV5-6 combines with J gene TRBJ2-1; the D is unclear. V was shortened by 0 bases and J by 12 bases, with 22 bases between the two germline ends. The CDR3 runs to 16 residues. Germline values: CDR1 SGHDT, CDR2 YYEEEE. In nucleotides, the CDR3 is TGTGCCAGCAGCTTGGTTTCCTCTACCCCAGACCGAGGGCAGTTCTTC. Amino acids: CASSLVSSTPDRGQFF.

V is TRBV7-9 and J is TRBJ2-2; 9 bases fit TRBD2. CDR3 length: 16 residues. Germline trimming cut 4 bases from V and 6 bases from J; bases unmatched to any gene: 9. CDR1 is SEHNR, CDR2 FQNEAQ, per germline (reference sequence). Written as DNA, the CDR3 is TGTGCCAGCAGCTACCTAGCGGGAAGTAACCCCGGGGAGCTGTTTTTT. Amino acids: CASSYLAGSNPGELFF. The whole variable domain, remainder taken from reference TRBV7-9 and TRBJ2-2, is DTGVSQNPRHKITKRGQNVTFRCDPISEHNRLYWYRQTLGQGPEFLTYFQNEAQLEKSRLLSDRFSAERPKGSFSTLEIQRTEQGDSAMYLCASSYLAGSNPGELFFGEGSRLTVL.

The CDR3 bases are TGTGCCAGCCGACAGGGATCCGGGGCCAACGTCCTGACTTTC. This encodes CASRQGSGANVLTF. This chain connects TRBV9 to TRBJ2-6; TRBD1 matches 7 bases. The V gene end was trimmed by 7 bases and the J gene end by 4 bases; junction bases not matched to a gene: 5. There are 14 residues in the CDR3. Per the germline V gene, CDR1 is SGDLS and CDR2 is YYNGEE.

The chain carries TRBV29-1 and TRBJ2-2; D ambiguous. Per the germline V gene, CDR1 is SQVTM and CDR2 is ANQGSEA. This CDR3 is 15 amino acids long. V lost 7 bases to trimming and J lost 6 bases, with 21 bases between them. The CDR3 loop reads CSAGPPLGSAGELFF. The CDR3 DNA is TGCAGCGCCGGCCCCCCCCTAGGTTCGGCCGGGGAGCTGTTTTTT.

This chain connects TRBV10-3 to TRBJ2-1, with 10 bases fitting TRBD1. Germline CDR1 reads ENHRY; CDR2 reads SYGVKD. This CDR3 has 12 amino acids. V lost 10 bases, J lost 5 bases, and 2 bases stayed unmatched. DNA for the CDR3: TGTGCCACAGGACAGGGGGACAATGAGCAGTTCTTC. Translation gives CATGQGDNEQFF.

The rearrangement joins TRBV5-1 to TRBJ1-5, with 9 bases identical to TRBD1. CDR3 length: 17 residues. Germline-derived CDR1 and CDR2 are SGHRS and YFSETQ. The V segment lost 0 bases and the J segment 2 bases; nucleotides outside the gene matches: 6. The DNA of the CDR3 is TGCGCCAGCAGCTTGGGGACAGGGGATATTGGCAATCAGCCCCAGCATTTT. It specifies CASSLGTGDIGNQPQHF. The whole variable domain, filled in from reference TRBV5-1 and TRBJ1-5, reads KAGVTQTPRYLIKTRGQQVTLSCSPISGHRSVSWYQQTPGQGLQFLFEYFSETQRNKGNFPGRFSGRQFSNSRSEMNVSTLELGDSALYLCASSLGTGDIGNQPQHFGDGTRLSIL.

This clone showed up just a few times. This chain links TRBV5-1 with TRBJ2-2; tentative D call: TRBD2 (6 bases). The CDR3 consists of 17 residues. V shed 4 bases and J shed 6 bases, with 22 bases lying between them. Germline CDR1 reads SGHRS; CDR2 reads YFSETQ. CDR3 sequence reads: CASSGRDLTTGAGELFF. Written as DNA, the CDR3 is TGCGCCAGCAGCGGGCGGGACCTAACCACCGGGGCCGGGGAGCTGTTTTTT.

The rearrangement links TRBV5-6 to TRBJ1-2, with 8 positions matching TRBD1. The CDR3 sequence is 13 residues long. The germline CDR1 and CDR2 sequences are SGHDT and YYEEEE. V trimming: 3 bases; J trimming: 4 bases; junction bases outside the gene matches: 2. The CDR3 bases are TGTGCCAGCAGCTCGGACAGGGTCTATGGCTACACCTTC. Amino acid sequence: CASSSDRVYGYTF.

This rearrangement joins TRBV18 to TRBJ1-4, with 8 bases that match TRBD1. After removal of 6 bases from V and 2 bases from J, the junction contained 5 bases not matched to a gene. The CDR3 is made up of 15 amino acids. The germline CDR1 and CDR2 sequences are KGHSH and LQKENI. The CDR3 DNA follows: TGTGCCAGCTCCCCGAGACAGGGGACTAATGAAAAACTGTTTTTT. This translates into CASSPRQGTNEKLFF. Combining the CDR3 with reference TRBV18 and TRBJ1-4 gives the whole variable domain NAGVMQNPRHLVRRRGQEARLRCSPMKGHSHVYWYRQLPEEGLKFMVYLQKENIIDESGMPKERFSAEFPKEGPSILRIQQVVRGDSAAYFCASSPRQGTNEKLFFGSGTQLSVL.

The rearrangement links TRBV27 to TRBJ2-7, with 12 bases matching TRBD2. Germline CDR1 reads MNHEY; CDR2 reads SMNVEV (reference sequence). The CDR3 is 15 residues long. The trim removed 5 bases at V and 3 bases at J, leaving 5 bases unmatched. CDR3 amino acids: CASSRLAGAFYEQYF. CDR3 nucleotide sequence: TGTGCCAGCAGTCGACTAGCGGGAGCGTTCTACGAGCAGTACTTC.

J is TRBJ2-7 and V is TRBV6-5, with D perhaps given as TRBD1 or TRBD2 (6 bases each). V dropped 5 bases and J dropped 3 bases, with 11 bases sitting between them. The CDR3 sequence is 13 residues long. CDR1 is MNHEY and CDR2 is SVGAGI in the germline V gene. The CDR3 sequence is CASSRGGSYEQYF. Here the CDR3 DNA reads TGTGCCAGCAGTCGAGGGGGGAGCTACGAGCAGTACTTC.

The chain links TRBV2 to TRBJ1-4; TRBD1 agrees at 8 bases. CDR1 and CDR2 from the germline V gene are SNHLY and FYNNEI. Trimming cost V 10 bases and J 3 bases; bases outside gene matches: 10. The CDR3 loop spans 15 amino acids. The CDR3 DNA follows: TGTGCCATCGACGGACAGGGCAATTCTAATGAAAAACTGTTTTTT. Its translation: CAIDGQGNSNEKLFF.

The chain links TRBV4-2 to TRBJ2-1; TRBD2 matches at 7 bases. Trimming at V came to 0 bases and at J to 4 bases, leaving 6 bases not matched to a gene. The length of the CDR3 is 16 residues. Germline-derived CDR1 and CDR2 are LGHNA and YNFKEQ. The CDR3: CASSQDPSGGYNEQFF. CDR3 DNA sequence: TGTGCCAGCAGCCAAGATCCTAGCGGAGGATACAATGAGCAGTTCTTC.

The V and J genes are TRBV11-2 and TRBJ2-1; D uncertain. The CDR3 length is 14 residues. Looked up from germline, CDR1 is SGHAT and CDR2 is FQNNGV. V lost 8 bases to trimming and J lost 0 bases, with 11 bases between them. The CDR3 region has the DNA TGTGCCAGCGGGCTAACCAACTCCTACAATGAGCAGTTCTTC. Its translation: CASGLTNSYNEQFF. Based on the CDR3 plus reference TRBV11-2 and TRBJ2-1, the full variable domain is EAGVAQSPRYKIIEKRQSVAFWCNPISGHATLYWYQQILGQGPKLLIQFQNNGVVDDSQLPKDRFSAERLKGVDSTLKIQPAKLEDSAVYLCASGLTNSYNEQFFGPGTRLTVL.

CDR3 region: CASSLVARATEAFF. As DNA, the CDR3 is TGTGCCAGCAGCTTAGTAGCCCGGGCCACTGAAGCTTTCTTT. J is TRBJ1-1 and V is TRBV7-2; D uncertain. V was cut by 1 base and J by 4 bases, with 10 bases left in between. Looked up from germline, CDR1 is SGHTA and CDR2 is FQGNSA. This CDR3 contains 14 residues.

A few counts support this clone. The CDR3 DNA follows: TGCGCCAGCAGTAACCGGGTGGGCTATAATGAGCAGTTCTTC. It encodes CASSNRVGYNEQFF. The chain joins TRBV10-1 to TRBJ2-1; unclear D gene. The CDR3 runs to 14 residues. Looked up from germline, CDR1 is WNHNN and CDR2 is SYGVQD (reference sequence). V was pared by 5 bases and J by 7 bases, with 15 bases between.